A single T cell receptor beta chain is shown here with its context. The CDR3 is made up of 16 amino acids. With V trimmed by 1 base and J by 2 bases, 5 bases remained unmatched. Germline loops: CDR1 SGHNT, CDR2 YENEEA. A library of TCRbeta sequences, prepared with unique molecular identifiers, was generated. MiXCR, run by TCRdb on the PCR reads, gives a single entry per CDR3 protein. The sample carries hundreds of thousands of distinct CDR3 sequences, 9.5% to 15% recorded once. The sample is drawn from a study of T-cell reconstitution after alpha-beta-depleted transplantation in children. Here the sequenced sample was PBMCs from the stem cell graft donor, taken from the stem cell graft. The receptor comes from a human donor who donated a stem cell graft to a child with combined immunodeficiency. V gene TRBV11-3 combines with J gene TRBJ2-7; TRBD1 aligns across 10 bases. The CDR3 DNA reads TGTGCCAGCAGCTTAGCCCAAGGACAGGGGGCCTACGAGCAGTACTTC. Encoded protein: CASSLAQGQGAYEQYF.